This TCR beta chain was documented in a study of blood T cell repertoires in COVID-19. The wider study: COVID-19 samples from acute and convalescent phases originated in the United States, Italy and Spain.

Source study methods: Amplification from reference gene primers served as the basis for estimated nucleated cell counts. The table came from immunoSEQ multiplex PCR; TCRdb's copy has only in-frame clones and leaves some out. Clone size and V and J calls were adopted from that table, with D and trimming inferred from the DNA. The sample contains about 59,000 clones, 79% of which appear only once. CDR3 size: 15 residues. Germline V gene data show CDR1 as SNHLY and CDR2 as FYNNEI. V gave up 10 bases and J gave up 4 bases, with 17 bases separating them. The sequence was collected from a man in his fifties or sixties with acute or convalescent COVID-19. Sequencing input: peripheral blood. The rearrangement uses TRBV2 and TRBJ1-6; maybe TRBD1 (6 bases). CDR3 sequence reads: CAISTTGGYNSPLHF. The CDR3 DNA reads TGTGCCATCTCAACGACAGGTGGATATAATTCACCCCTCCACTTT.